This is a list of T cell receptor beta chains from one sample in a study of T cell responses to AZD1222 COVID-19 vaccine. Generated by immunoSEQ multiplex PCR, the TCRdb table keeps only in-frame clones and is missing some. The sample holds about 100,000 clones, approximately 87% seen once. The starting material was peripheral blood, obtained on day 0 of AZD1222 vaccination. Every receptor here comes from an adult in good health. Both conserved end residues are trimmed from each CDR3.

CDR3: ATSDSGTGQETQY
V: TRBV24-1
J: TRBJ2-5

CDR3: ASSLSSQLPQH
V: TRBV27
J: TRBJ1-5

CDR3: ARRDSPNSPLH
V: TRBV30
J: TRBJ1-6

CDR3: ASSSAPYEQY
V: TRBV6-2/TRBV6-3
J: TRBJ2-7

CDR3: ASSLVEGAGGYT
V: TRBV7-2
J: TRBJ1-2

CDR3: ASSQDSRAGTYNEQF
V: TRBV3-1/TRBV3-2
J: TRBJ2-1

CDR3: ASRFGGGYT
V: TRBV25-1
J: TRBJ1-2

CDR3: ASSLTGGGLSGYT
V: TRBV6-5
J: TRBJ1-2

CDR3: ASSQATPGTVNSPLH
V: TRBV3-1/TRBV3-2
J: TRBJ1-6

CDR3: ASSLSPGRHEKLF
V: TRBV11-2
J: TRBJ1-4

CDR3: ASSGRLGRTEAF
V: TRBV5-8
J: TRBJ1-1

CDR3: ASRLPGPNYGYT
V: TRBV10-1
J: TRBJ1-2

CDR3: ASMNRAGGGYT
V: TRBV19
J: TRBJ1-2

CDR3: ASSLFGERSEQF
V: TRBV7-3
J: TRBJ2-1

CDR3: SVSHGRENTEAF
V: TRBV29-1
J: TRBJ1-1

CDR3: ASSTGRGRSEAF
V: TRBV19
J: TRBJ1-1

CDR3: ARSLFRQTTGELF
V: TRBV5-3
J: TRBJ2-2

CDR3: ASSPRAGPDEQY
V: TRBV18
J: TRBJ2-7

CDR3: ASSYQSAGGTDTQY
V: TRBV7-8
J: TRBJ2-3

CDR3: ASSQRQGNTEAF
V: TRBV3-1/TRBV3-2
J: TRBJ1-1

CDR3: ASSPRQGMSAF
V: TRBV11-2
J: TRBJ1-1

CDR3: ASSLAHKAF
V: TRBV12-3/TRBV12-4
J: TRBJ1-1

CDR3: ASMSRASYEQY
V: TRBV7-9
J: TRBJ2-7

CDR3: ASSSTGTGLSGANVLT
V: TRBV5-1
J: TRBJ2-6

CDR3: ASSTQLSGANVLT
V: TRBV27
J: TRBJ2-6